This T cell receptor beta chain was documented in a study of T cells in Graves' hyperthyroidism and ophthalmopathy. Study-wide findings and caveats: Most clonotypes that expanded in the thyroid above 0.001 also showed up in blood. A model of 13 V-J features distinguished ophthalmopathy from stable hyperthyroidism.

In germline, CDR1 is SGDLS, CDR2 YYNGEE. V dropped 0 bases and J dropped 7 bases, with 16 bases sitting between them. CDR3 length equals 15 residues. This clonotype was detected only once. Its specificity is unknown. TCR beta CDR3 regions were amplified from RNA. The HTBI set primed first-round TCR CDR3 RT-PCR. TCRdb ran MiXCR on the multiplex PCR reads and lists one entry per CDR3 protein. The sample holds 500,000 to 600,000 distinct CDR3 sequences, 46% seen once. The J gene is TRBJ1-1, the V gene TRBV9; the D gene is possibly TRBD1 (5 bases). This receptor was obtained from an adult woman with Graves' disease, either hyperthyroidism or ophthalmopathy (not recorded which). The source material was peripheral blood or thyroid tissue (not recorded which). CDR3 loop: CASSVADGGGFEAFF. Written as DNA, the CDR3 is TGTGCCAGCAGCGTAGCGGACGGGGGAGGCTTTGAAGCTTTCTTT.